Listed below are T cell receptor beta chains from one sample, sequenced in a study of cytomegalovirus exposure and HLA in healthy donors. Method: immunoSEQ multiplex PCR; TCRdb's copy keeps in-frame clones and lacks some. The data hold more than 140,000 clones, with almost 85% observed a single time. The sequenced material came from PBMCs. These receptors all stem from a woman in her thirties or forties in good health and CMV-seronegative. The CDR3 runs from the conserved cysteine through the conserved F or W. The D gene is left open where the match is weak. Only some rows state a clone size, as once, few, many or a class for expanded clones.

TRBV5-4	NA	TRBJ1-6	NA	TGTGCCAGCAGCTTGGATATCGGTTCACCCCTCCACTTT	CASSLDIGSPLHF
TRBV2	NA	TRBJ1-5	once	TGTGCCAGCAGTGTTGAGACGGGGAGCAATCAGCCCCAGCATTTT	CASSVETGSNQPQHF
TRBV5-1	TRBD1	TRBJ1-1	NA	TGCGCCAGCAGCTTGGGACAGGGGGCGCGGAGCACTGAAGCTTTCTTT	CASSLGQGARSTEAFF
TRBV5-4	NA	TRBJ2-3	NA	TGTGCCAGCAGCTTCCGTCTAGATACGCAGTATTTT	CASSFRLDTQYF
TRBV4-3	TRBD1	TRBJ2-2	NA	TGCGCCAGCAGCCAAGATCAGACAGGGGGCTCCGGGGAGCTGTTTTTT	CASSQDQTGGSGELFF
TRBV5-5	TRBD1	TRBJ2-5	NA	TGTGCCAACCACAGGGGGCGCTTGGAGACCCAGTACTTC	CANHRGRLETQYF
TRBV11-1	TRBD2	TRBJ2-7	NA	TGTGCCAGCAGCTTTCGACTAGCGGGGGATCACGAGCAGTACTTC	CASSFRLAGDHEQYF
TRBV19	NA	TRBJ2-1	NA	TGTGCCAGTAGTATAGATCTCACAGGTCAGTTCTTC	CASSIDLTGQFF
TRBV6-4	NA	TRBJ1-1	NA	TGTGCCAGCAGTTTACAGGGAGGGGGTGACACTGAAGCTTTCTTT	CASSLQGGGDTEAFF
TRBV7-2	TRBD2	TRBJ2-3	NA	TGTGCCAGCAGCTTAGCGGGGCTCGCGGGACTATCTAGCACAGATACGCAGTATTTT	CASSLAGLAGLSSTDTQYF
TRBV7-9	TRBD2	TRBJ2-1	once	TGTGCCAGCAGCTCAGGACTAGCGGGAGGCTCGTACAATGAGCAGTTCTTC	CASSSGLAGGSYNEQFF
TRBV10-3	NA	TRBJ1-4	NA	TGTGCCATCAGTGCCAACATGAATGAAAAACTGTTTTTT	CAISANMNEKLFF
TRBV18	NA	TRBJ2-7	NA	TGTGCCAGCTCACCCACGGGGATCAACTACGAGCAGTACTTC	CASSPTGINYEQYF
TRBV30	NA	TRBJ1-2	NA	TGTGCCTGGAGGCCCCCGGACTTCTCCTATGGCTACACCTTC	CAWRPPDFSYGYTF
TRBV5-1	TRBD1	TRBJ2-1	NA	TGCGCCAGCGGGAGGGACAGGGGGTATGGCAATGAGCAGTTCTTC	CASGRDRGYGNEQFF